This entry describes one T cell receptor beta chain. Antigen unknown. Produced via immunoSEQ multiplex PCR; TCRdb's table is partial and in-frame only. The sample includes over 150,000 clones, less than 90% seen only once; the top ten take 5.5%. This sample stems from a study of T cell responses to AZD1222 COVID-19 vaccine. Overall study findings and caveats: Two AZD1222 doses significantly raised spike-specific TCR breadth and depth over controls. Vaccine-related CD4 TCRs covered spike, predominating at 160-218 and 743-854.

The V segment lost 4 bases and the J segment 6 bases; nucleotides outside the gene matches: 7. This CDR3 spans 17 amino acids. In germline, CDR1 is KGHSH, CDR2 LQKENI. The rearrangement links TRBV18 to TRBJ2-1, with 15 bases that match TRBD2. The TCR originated in an adult in good health. Here the sequenced sample was peripheral blood, taken on day 0 of MenACWY control vaccination. The CDR3 DNA reads as TGTGCCAGCTCACATGGGACTAGCGGGAGGAAGGGCAATGAGCAGTTCTTC. Translation: CASSHGTSGRKGNEQFF.